This is a list of T cell receptor beta chains from one sample in a study of long-term antiretroviral therapy in people with HIV. Profiled with immunoSEQ multiplex PCR; TCRdb holds only in-frame clones, not every one. Of under 20,000 clones in the sample, 79% are singletons; the top ten hold more than 10%. The sequencing used unsorted PBMCs, collected 2.3 years after starting antiretroviral therapy. These receptors were taken from a woman between 40 and 55 years old with HIV. Both conserved end residues are part of each CDR3. A D gene is named only where the DNA matches it firmly. Rows may omit the clone size; those that give it use once, few, many or a size class.

d_call,j_call,clone_size,v_call,cdr3_aa,cdr3_nt
NA,TRBJ2-5,NA,TRBV7-9,CASSLSDPQRGEIRETQYF,TGTGCCAGCAGCTTAAGCGATCCCCAGAGGGGGGAGATCCGCGAGACCCAGTACTTC
NA,TRBJ2-3,NA,TRBV29-1,CSVEDQADTQYF,TGCAGCGTTGAAGATCAAGCGGATACGCAGTATTTT
NA,TRBJ2-7,NA,TRBV30,CAWSGVDSYEQYF,TGTGCCTGGAGTGGCGTGGATTCCTACGAGCAGTACTTC
NA,TRBJ1-1,NA,TRBV9,CASSVDTSPGLDGNTEAFF,TGTGCCAGCAGCGTAGATACCTCTCCGGGACTCGATGGGAACACTGAAGCTTTCTTT
NA,TRBJ2-7,NA,TRBV28,CASSLTGETGEQYF,TGTGCCAGCAGTTTGACGGGGGAGACGGGCGAGCAGTACTTC
NA,TRBJ1-2,NA,TRBV2,CASSDGNYGYTF,TGTGCCAGCAGTGACGGAAACTATGGCTACACCTTC
TRBD1,TRBJ1-1,NA,TRBV30,CAWRMTGVISEAFF,TGTGCCTGGAGGATGACAGGGGTAATCTCTGAAGCTTTCTTT
NA,TRBJ1-2,NA,TRBV7-9,CASSLGGYGYTF,TGTGCCAGCAGCTTAGGGGGCTATGGCTACACCTTC
NA,TRBJ1-2,NA,TRBV6-5,CASSPGTDYGYTF,TGTGCCAGCAGCCCCGGGACGGATTATGGCTACACCTTC
TRBD2,TRBJ2-7,NA,TRBV11-3,CASSLGGSNEQYF,TGTGCCAGCAGCTTGGGCGGGAGCAACGAGCAGTACTTC
NA,TRBJ1-2,NA,TRBV11-3,CASSPRQANYGYTF,TGTGCCAGCAGCCCCCGACAGGCCAACTATGGCTACACCTTC
TRBD1,TRBJ1-2,once,TRBV4-3,CASSQELRTMTGGYGYTF,TGCGCCAGCAGCCAAGAACTCCGAACAATGACAGGGGGCTATGGCTACACCTTC
NA,TRBJ2-1,NA,TRBV5-1,CASSLEQVNYNEQFF,TGCGCCAGCAGCTTGGAGCAGGTAAACTACAATGAGCAGTTCTTC
NA,TRBJ1-1,NA,TRBV10-1,CASSDPRNVNTEAFF,TGCGCCAGCAGTGACCCCAGAAATGTGAACACTGAAGCTTTCTTT
TRBD2,TRBJ2-5,NA,TRBV5-5,CASSAVLRLALQETQYF,TGTGCCAGCAGCGCTGTGTTGAGACTAGCGCTACAAGAGACCCAGTACTTC
NA,TRBJ1-3,NA,TRBV15,CATSRDRNPGNTIYF,TGTGCCACCAGCAGAGATAGGAACCCTGGAAACACCATATATTTT
TRBD1,TRBJ1-2,NA,TRBV6-1,CASSEGQVEVYGYTF,TGTGCCAGCAGTGAGGGACAGGTGGAGGTCTATGGCTACACCTTC
NA,TRBJ1-5,few,TRBV7-9,CASSLVQTFWNSNQPQHF,TGTGCCAGCAGCTTAGTACAGACGTTTTGGAATAGCAATCAGCCCCAGCATTTT
TRBD1,TRBJ1-6,few,TRBV7-9,CASTGGASYNSPLHF,TGTGCCAGCACAGGGGGCGCATCCTATAATTCACCCCTCCACTTT
NA,TRBJ2-7,NA,TRBV5-4,CASSNLGESYEQYF,TGTGCCAGCAGCAATCTGGGGGAGAGCTACGAGCAGTACTTC
TRBD1,TRBJ2-6,NA,TRBV6-1,CASSPQGSGANVLTF,TGTGCCAGCAGTCCACAGGGGTCTGGGGCCAACGTCCTGACTTTC
TRBD1,TRBJ1-2,NA,TRBV5-8,CASTDRGRGYGYTF,TGTGCCAGCACCGACAGGGGGCGCGGGTATGGCTACACCTTC
NA,TRBJ1-1,NA,TRBV7-2,CASLRPGLPPRNTEAFF,TGTGCCAGCCTTCGTCCGGGACTCCCCCCGCGGAACACTGAAGCTTTCTTT
TRBD1,TRBJ1-1,NA,TRBV19,CASSIQGAFNTEAFF,TGTGCCAGTAGTATACAGGGGGCCTTTAACACTGAAGCTTTCTTT
NA,TRBJ1-2,NA,TRBV25-1,CASSESGRAYGYTF,TGTGCCAGCAGTGAATCCGGCAGGGCCTATGGCTACACCTTC
NA,TRBJ1-5,NA,TRBV4-1,CASSQDGGLGNQPQHF,TGCGCCAGCAGCCAAGATGGGGGGCTCGGCAATCAGCCCCAGCATTTT
TRBD2,TRBJ2-7,NA,TRBV14,CASSQDGSAGVYEQYF,TGTGCCAGCAGCCAAGATGGATCCGCGGGAGTTTACGAGCAGTACTTC
TRBD1,TRBJ2-7,few,TRBV11-2,CASSPVARTGVYEQYF,TGTGCCAGCAGCCCCGTGGCCCGGACAGGGGTATACGAGCAGTACTTC
NA,TRBJ1-3,NA,TRBV7-9,CASSVGGKRNTIYF,TGTGCCAGCAGCGTAGGAGGGAAAAGAAACACCATATATTTT
TRBD1,TRBJ1-2,few,TRBV4-3,CASSQATGGYGYTF,TGCGCCAGCAGCCAAGCGACAGGGGGCTATGGCTACACCTTC
NA,TRBJ2-7,few,TRBV2,CASSGMDSTFNEQYF,TGTGCCAGCAGTGGAATGGACAGTACCTTTAACGAGCAGTACTTC
TRBD2,TRBJ2-7,few,TRBV5-4,CASSPTSDYEQYF,TGTGCCAGCAGCCCTACTAGCGACTACGAGCAGTACTTC
NA,TRBJ2-3,NA,TRBV9,CASSVLGGLASTDTQYF,TGTGCCAGCAGCGTTCTCGGAGGGCTAGCAAGCACAGATACGCAGTATTTT
NA,TRBJ2-2,NA,TRBV19,CASSIPGTNTGELFF,TGTGCCAGTAGTATACCCGGGACCAACACCGGGGAGCTGTTTTTT
NA,TRBJ2-3,NA,TRBV18,CASSPSQVPTDTQYF,TGTGCCAGCTCACCGTCACAGGTACCCACAGATACGCAGTATTTT
NA,TRBJ1-1,NA,TRBV2,CASSEHPNKAFF,TGTGCCAGCAGTGAACACCCTAACAAAGCTTTCTTT
NA,TRBJ1-2,NA,TRBV4-1,CASSQDEGALNYGYTF,TGCGCCAGCAGCCAAGATGAAGGAGCTCTTAACTATGGCTACACCTTC
TRBD1,TRBJ2-1,NA,TRBV18,CASSLGTGVGNEQFF,TGTGCCAGCTCACTTGGGACAGGGGTTGGCAATGAGCAGTTCTTC
TRBD1,TRBJ2-2,NA,TRBV19,CASSIQDRASGELFF,TGTGCCAGTAGTATCCAGGACAGGGCCTCCGGGGAGCTGTTTTTT
NA,TRBJ1-6,NA,TRBV2,CASSGPFGRAADQESPLHF,TGTGCCAGCAGTGGCCCTTTTGGTCGGGCGGCAGATCAGGAATCACCCCTCCACTTT
NA,TRBJ2-7,NA,TRBV5-4,CASSLLGGGQNEQYF,TGTGCCAGCAGCCTCTTGGGGGGGGGACAAAACGAGCAGTACTTC
NA,TRBJ2-2,NA,TRBV13,CASSLRSSTGELFF,TGTGCCAGCAGCTTAAGGTCTTCCACCGGGGAGCTGTTTTTT
NA,TRBJ2-2,NA,TRBV2,CASSELARWTGELFF,TGTGCCAGCAGTGAACTAGCTCGGTGGACCGGGGAGCTGTTTTTT
NA,TRBJ2-1,NA,TRBV21-1,CASSKGRTSDDEQFF,TGTGCCAGCAGCAAAGGAAGAACTAGTGATGATGAGCAGTTCTTC
TRBD1,TRBJ1-2,NA,TRBV7-9,CASSLRFGQDNGYTF,TGTGCCAGCAGCTTAAGGTTTGGACAGGATAATGGCTACACCTTC
NA,TRBJ2-1,NA,TRBV11-2,CASSDGLPYNEQFF,TGTGCCAGCAGCGACGGACTACCTTACAATGAGCAGTTCTTC
NA,TRBJ2-7,NA,TRBV7-9,CASRPTSIYEQYF,TGTGCCAGCAGGCCAACTAGTATCTACGAGCAGTACTTC
NA,TRBJ1-1,NA,TRBV29-1,CSPVGGLNTEAFF,TGCAGCCCAGTGGGGGGCTTGAACACTGAAGCTTTCTTT
NA,TRBJ2-2,few,TRBV7-9,CASSSNKNTGELFF,TGTGCCAGCAGCTCCAACAAGAACACCGGGGAGCTGTTTTTT
TRBD1,TRBJ2-3,NA,TRBV30,CAWSLQGALSTDTQYF,TGTGCCTGGAGTCTTCAGGGGGCTCTTAGCACAGATACGCAGTATTTT
NA,TRBJ2-3,NA,TRBV7-9,CASSLGPDTQYF,TGTGCCAGCAGCCTTGGACCAGATACGCAGTATTTT